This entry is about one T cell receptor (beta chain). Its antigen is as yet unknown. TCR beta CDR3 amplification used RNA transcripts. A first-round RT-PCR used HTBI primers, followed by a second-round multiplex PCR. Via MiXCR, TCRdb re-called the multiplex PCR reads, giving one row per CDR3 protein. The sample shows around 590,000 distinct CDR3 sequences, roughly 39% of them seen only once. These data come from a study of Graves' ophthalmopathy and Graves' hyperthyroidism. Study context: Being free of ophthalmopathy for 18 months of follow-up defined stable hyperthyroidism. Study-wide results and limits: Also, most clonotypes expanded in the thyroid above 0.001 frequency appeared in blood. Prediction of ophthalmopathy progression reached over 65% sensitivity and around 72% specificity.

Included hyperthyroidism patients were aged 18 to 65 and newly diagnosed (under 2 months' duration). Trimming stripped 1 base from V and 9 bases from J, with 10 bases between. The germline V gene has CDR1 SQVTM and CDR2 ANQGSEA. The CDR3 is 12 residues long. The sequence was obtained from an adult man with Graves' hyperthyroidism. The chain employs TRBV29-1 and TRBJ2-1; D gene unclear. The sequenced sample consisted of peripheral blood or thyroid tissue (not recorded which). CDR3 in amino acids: CSVEGVGVEQFF. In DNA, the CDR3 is TGCAGCGTTGAAGGCGTTGGTGTTGAGCAGTTCTTC.